A selection of T cell receptor beta chains follows, all from one sample in a study of blood T cell repertoires in COVID-19. Some clones are missing from TCRdb's copy, which holds only in-frame ones; the method was immunoSEQ multiplex PCR. Among around 330,000 clones listed, about nine tenths were seen once. The sequenced material came from PBMCs or T cells enriched from blood (not recorded which). The receptors originated from a man between 60 and 75 years old who had recovered from COVID-19. Each CDR3 is given with its conserved first and last residue. D genes are given only for firm matches. Only some rows state a clone size, as once, few, many or a class for expanded clones.

D: .; V: TRBV6-6; J: TRBJ1-3; size: .; CDR3: CASSSDSSGNTIYF; DNA: TGTGCCAGCAGTTCGGACAGCTCTGGAAACACCATATATTTT
D: TRBD1; V: TRBV27; J: TRBJ2-4; size: .; CDR3: CASSFGTGVVIQYF; DNA: TGTGCCAGCAGTTTCGGGACAGGGGTAGTCATTCAGTACTTC
D: TRBD1; V: TRBV28; J: TRBJ2-2; size: .; CDR3: CASRGPGQGAGELFF; DNA: TGTGCCAGCAGGGGCCCGGGACAGGGCGCCGGGGAGCTGTTTTTT
D: TRBD2; V: TRBV9; J: TRBJ2-7; size: .; CDR3: CASSVDASGYEQYF; DNA: TGTGCCAGCAGCGTAGATGCTAGCGGATACGAGCAGTACTTC
D: TRBD2; V: TRBV6-6; J: TRBJ2-2; size: .; CDR3: CASSYLAGGTGELFF; DNA: TGTGCCAGCAGCTATTTAGCGGGAGGCACCGGGGAGCTGTTTTTT
D: .; V: TRBV7-3; J: TRBJ2-7; size: .; CDR3: CASRPTPTESYEQYF; DNA: TGTGCCAGCAGGCCCACACCGACAGAATCCTACGAGCAGTACTTC
D: TRBD1; V: TRBV7-2; J: TRBJ1-4; size: .; CDR3: CASSLAGTGREKLFF; DNA: TGTGCCAGCAGCTTAGCGGGGACAGGACGCGAAAAACTGTTTTTT
D: .; V: TRBV9; J: TRBJ2-7; size: .; CDR3: CASSVVAMGGEQYF; DNA: TGTGCCAGCAGCGTAGTTGCGATGGGAGGCGAGCAGTACTTC
D: .; V: TRBV29-1; J: TRBJ2-7; size: .; CDR3: CSVDDSYEQYF; DNA: TGCAGCGTAGATGACAGCTACGAGCAGTACTTC
D: .; V: TRBV27; J: TRBJ1-5; size: .; CDR3: CASRPLGVGNQPQHF; DNA: TGTGCCAGCAGACCACTCGGAGTTGGCAATCAGCCCCAGCATTTT
D: .; V: TRBV27; J: TRBJ1-1; size: .; CDR3: CASSSVSYAGGTEAFF; DNA: TGTGCCAGCAGTTCGGTCTCCTACGCCGGAGGCACTGAAGCTTTCTTT
D: .; V: TRBV7-9; J: TRBJ1-2; size: once; CDR3: CASSLGSGSDGYTF; DNA: TGTGCCAGCAGCTTAGGTTCGGGATCGGATGGCTACACCTTC
D: .; V: TRBV7-9; J: TRBJ1-1; size: .; CDR3: CASSFYVGEDSEAFF; DNA: TGTGCCAGCAGCTTTTATGTAGGGGAAGACTCTGAAGCTTTCTTT
D: .; V: TRBV10-3; J: TRBJ2-3; size: .; CDR3: CAIRAARDTQYF; DNA: TGTGCCATCAGGGCGGCAAGAGATACGCAGTATTTT
D: TRBD2; V: TRBV6-8; J: TRBJ2-3; size: .; CDR3: CASKTLAGSTDTQYF; DNA: TGTGCCAGCAAAACCCTAGCGGGTAGCACAGATACGCAGTATTTT
D: .; V: TRBV19; J: TRBJ1-2; size: .; CDR3: CASSRTAQNYGYTF; DNA: TGTGCCAGTAGCCGGACAGCCCAGAACTATGGCTACACCTTC
D: TRBD1; V: TRBV4-3; J: TRBJ2-1; size: .; CDR3: CASSQEGGQGLHEQFF; DNA: TGCGCCAGCAGCCAAGAAGGAGGACAGGGGTTGCATGAGCAGTTCTTC
D: .; V: TRBV5-1; J: TRBJ2-7; size: .; CDR3: CASSFVGDASYEQYF; DNA: TGCGCCAGCAGCTTCGTGGGAGATGCCTCCTACGAGCAGTACTTC
D: .; V: TRBV5-5; J: TRBJ2-1; size: once; CDR3: CASSSTLSGSYNEQFF; DNA: TGTGCCAGCAGCTCCACTTTAAGCGGCTCCTACAATGAGCAGTTCTTC
D: TRBD2; V: TRBV27; J: TRBJ2-3; size: .; CDR3: CASSSTGGLPGTDTQYF; DNA: TGTGCCAGCAGTTCGACGGGGGGACTACCGGGGACAGATACGCAGTATTTT
D: .; V: TRBV28; J: TRBJ1-5; size: .; CDR3: CATRGDRIMPQHF; DNA: TGTGCCACCCGGGGAGATCGTATCATGCCCCAGCATTTT
D: .; V: TRBV11-2; J: TRBJ2-1; size: .; CDR3: CASSLLRRSYNEQFF; DNA: TGTGCCAGCAGCTTATTGCGGAGGTCCTACAATGAGCAGTTCTTC
D: TRBD1; V: TRBV27; J: TRBJ1-2; size: once; CDR3: CATSIGTGGDYGYTF; DNA: TGTGCCACCAGTATTGGGACAGGGGGGGACTATGGCTACACCTTC
D: .; V: TRBV6-5; J: TRBJ2-7; size: .; CDR3: CASSFLAEGAYEQYF; DNA: TGTGCCAGCAGTTTTCTCGCGGAGGGAGCTTACGAGCAGTACTTC
D: TRBD1; V: TRBV5-1; J: TRBJ2-3; size: .; CDR3: CASARDRGTDTQYF; DNA: TGCGCCAGTGCCCGGGACAGGGGCACAGATACGCAGTATTTT
D: TRBD2; V: TRBV11-3; J: TRBJ2-1; size: .; CDR3: CASSLGLAGANEQFF; DNA: TGTGCCAGCAGCTTAGGACTAGCGGGAGCCAATGAGCAGTTCTTC